This T cell receptor (beta chain) comes out of a study of T-cell reconstitution after alpha-beta-depleted transplantation in children. This clonotype was seen a few times. This CDR3 contains 17 residues. The J segment lost 0 bases and the V segment lost 4 bases, leaving 6 bases of the junction unmatched. Germline-derived CDR1 and CDR2 are SGHAT and FQDESV (reference sequence). This sample's TCRbeta library carried unique molecular identifier barcodes. TCRdb re-derived calls from the PCR reads in MiXCR, one entry per CDR3 protein. Among hundreds of thousands of distinct CDR3 sequences listed, 15% to 20% were seen once.

The chain has TRBV11-1 and TRBJ2-1, with 10 nucleotides matching TRBD2. This sample comprised PBMCs, mostly from graft donor cells, obtained 360 days after TCRalphabeta/CD19-depleted stem cell transplant. This TCR was sampled from a male patient aged 2 to 9 who had a stem cell transplant for acute lymphoblastic leukemia, so the T cells may come from the graft donor. The CDR3 DNA reads TGTGCCAGCAGCTCTAGTGCTAGCGGGAGCTCCTACAATGAGCAGTTCTTC. Protein product: CASSSSASGSSYNEQFF.